What follows describes a single T cell receptor beta chain. What antigen it recognizes has not been identified. No base-level quality is on record; no much larger clone is a single base apart. This specimen comes from a study of technical replicates of blood from a handful of donors (TCRdb year 2017). Trimming leaves V shorter by 6 bases and J shorter by 0 bases, with the junction holding 2 bases beyond the gene matches. For CDR1 and CDR2, the germline V gene lists ENHRY and SYGVKD. The CDR3 holds 14 amino acids from the cysteine to the phenylalanine. Only the CDR3 region is kept as DNA, spanning 42 bases read in frame from base 1. The library was made by the immunoSEQ multiplex PCR assay. The table comes from immuneACCESS by way of TCRdb, which keeps in-frame sequences with V and J called. Part of the clones is missing from these tables; in studies checked, under half for an unresolved V gene and the rest for unknown reasons. Counted in this sample were roughly 57,000 clones; 90% to 95% of them appeared once. The top ten clonotypes cover around 3.2% of the sample.

The sequence is built from TRBV10-3 and TRBJ2-3; 8 nucleotides in the junction match TRBD1. The TCR was taken from a human donor in good health. Some clones in this sample may be carry-over from other donors' samples. The sample comprised PBMCs. This receptor has the CDR3 CAIRGQGSTDTQYF. The DNA sequence is given as TGTGCCATCAGAGGACAGGGTAGCACAGATACGCAGTATTTT.